Listed here is a single T cell receptor beta chain. This sample was taken from a study of primary melanoma T cells and metastatic recurrence. Sequenced by immunoSEQ multiplex PCR; TCRdb stores in-frame clones only, minus some. The table shows around 130 clones, with more than 90% occurring only once. With V trimmed by 5 bases and J by 9 bases, 8 bases remained unmatched. Germline values: CDR1 MNHGY, CDR2 SAAAGT. CDR3 length: 14 amino acids. The TCR comes from a human donor with melanoma. The chain carries TRBV6-8 and TRBJ2-4; 9 nucleotides match TRBD1. Sequenced input: melanoma tumor tissue. The DNA of the CDR3 is TGTGCCAGCAGTACCCGGGACAGGGCAGGCATTCAGTACTTC. Encoded protein: CASSTRDRAGIQYF.